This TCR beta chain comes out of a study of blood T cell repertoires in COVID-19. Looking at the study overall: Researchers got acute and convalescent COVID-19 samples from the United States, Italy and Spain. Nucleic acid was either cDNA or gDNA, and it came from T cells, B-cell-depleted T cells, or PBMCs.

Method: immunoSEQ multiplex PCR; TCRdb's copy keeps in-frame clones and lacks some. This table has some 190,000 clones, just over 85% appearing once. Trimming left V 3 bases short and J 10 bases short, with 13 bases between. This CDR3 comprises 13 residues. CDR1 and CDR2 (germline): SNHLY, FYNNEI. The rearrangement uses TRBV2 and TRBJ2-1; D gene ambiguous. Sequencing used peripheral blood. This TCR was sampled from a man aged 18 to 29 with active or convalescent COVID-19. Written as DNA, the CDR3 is TGTGCCAGCAGTGATCTAGGCGACTTGGAGCAGTTCTTC. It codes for CASSDLGDLEQFF.